A selection of T cell receptor beta chains follows, all from one sample in a study of control samples from healthy donors and cancer patients. TCRdb keeps only in-frame clones here, not all; method: immunoSEQ multiplex PCR. The table has around 170,000 clones, nearly 90% seen once. The sequenced sample consisted of blood. The source of these receptors is a woman aged 45-59 years in good health. The CDR3 runs from the conserved cysteine through the conserved F or W. The D gene is left open where the match is weak. Only some rows state a clone size, as once, few, many or a class for expanded clones.

TRBJ2-2 | NA | TRBV6-5 | NA | TGTGCCAGCGGACTAACAGGGGCCGGGGAGCTGTTTTTT | CASGLTGAGELFF
TRBJ2-2 | NA | TRBV3-1/TRBV3-2 | NA | TGTGCCAGCAGCCGACTTCTCGCGAACACCGGGGAGCTGTTTTTT | CASSRLLANTGELFF
TRBJ1-1 | once | TRBV28 | NA | TGTGCCAGCAGTTTATTTGGAGGGGGGGCTGAAGCTTTCTTT | CASSLFGGGAEAFF
TRBJ1-1 | NA | TRBV29-1 | TRBD1 | TGCAGCGTTCGGACAGGCTTGAACACTGAAGCTTTCTTT | CSVRTGLNTEAFF
TRBJ2-7 | NA | TRBV7-2 | TRBD2 | TGTGCCAGCAGCTTAGCGCGGACTAGCGGGACCCACGAGCAGTACTTC | CASSLARTSGTHEQYF
TRBJ2-3 | few | TRBV28 | NA | TGTGCCAGCAGTGGGGACTTCACAGATACGCAGTATTTT | CASSGDFTDTQYF
TRBJ1-1 | NA | TRBV6-6 | NA | TGTGCCAGCAGGCGAGCGGAGGGCCCGATTTTGAACACTGAAGCTTTCTTT | CASRRAEGPILNTEAFF
TRBJ1-2 | once | TRBV4-3 | NA | TGCGCCAGCAGCCAAGATCTTGGGAAGCACTATGGCTACACCTTC | CASSQDLGKHYGYTF
TRBJ2-7 | NA | TRBV5-4 | NA | TGTGCCAGCAGCCCCACCTTGGGCGGAAGAAACTACGAGCAGTACTTC | CASSPTLGGRNYEQYF
TRBJ1-2 | NA | TRBV28 | NA | TGTGCCAGCAGTTTATGGGACTATGGCTACACCTTC | CASSLWDYGYTF
TRBJ1-2 | NA | TRBV2 | NA | TGTGCCAGCAGTGAGACAGCTAACTATGGCTACACCTTC | CASSETANYGYTF
TRBJ1-2 | NA | TRBV11-2 | TRBD1 | TGTGCCAGCAGCCCTAACAGGGGAACGGGCTATGGCTACACCTTC | CASSPNRGTGYGYTF
TRBJ1-5 | NA | TRBV7-2 | TRBD1 | TGTGCCAGGAGGTTAGACAGGGCCAATCAGCCCCAGCATTTT | CARRLDRANQPQHF
TRBJ2-4 | once | TRBV5-1 | TRBD2 | TGCGCCAGCAGCCCGGGAACTAGCGGGAAAAACATTCAGTACTTC | CASSPGTSGKNIQYF
TRBJ1-6 | NA | TRBV7-3 | NA | TGTGCCAGCAGCTTGGGGCTCGGGGATTCACCCCTCCACTTT | CASSLGLGDSPLHF
TRBJ1-1 | NA | TRBV11-2 | NA | TGTGCCAGCAGCATAGCGGGGGGTGGGACTGAAGCTTTCTTT | CASSIAGGGTEAFF
TRBJ2-1 | NA | TRBV5-1 | TRBD2 | TGCGCCAGCAGCTTGTGGTCCGGGGGGGCATACAATGAGCAGTTCTTC | CASSLWSGGAYNEQFF
TRBJ2-2 | NA | TRBV5-1 | NA | TGCGCCAGCAGCAACCCGTCCGGGGCCGGGGAGCTGTTTTTT | CASSNPSGAGELFF
TRBJ1-6 | NA | TRBV14 | NA | TGTGCCAGCAGCCAAGGAGGCGGGGAGCCCTATTCACCCCTCCACTTT | CASSQGGGEPYSPLHF
TRBJ1-4 | NA | TRBV7-8 | TRBD1 | TGTGCCAGCAGCCGAGACAGGGGGCCCGAAAAACTGTTTTTT | CASSRDRGPEKLFF
TRBJ1-5 | NA | TRBV27 | TRBD1 | TGTGCCAGCAGTTTAAGTGGGACAGGGAGATATCAGCCCCAGCATTTT | CASSLSGTGRYQPQHF
TRBJ1-1 | NA | TRBV19 | NA | TGTGCCAGTACCGCAGGCGGTTCCGGGAACACTGAAGCTTTCTTT | CASTAGGSGNTEAFF
TRBJ1-6 | NA | TRBV30 | NA | TGTGCCTGGAGGGATCTCAATTCACCCCTCCACTTT | CAWRDLNSPLHF
TRBJ2-1 | once | TRBV7-2 | NA | TGTGCCAGCAGCTTAGTTGCGAATTCCTACAATGAGCAGTTCTTC | CASSLVANSYNEQFF
TRBJ2-7 | NA | TRBV11-1 | NA | TGTGCCAGCAGCTTCGGGACCCAATACGAGCAGTACTTC | CASSFGTQYEQYF
TRBJ1-5 | NA | TRBV7-9 | NA | TGTGCCAGCAGCCTTACTAATCAGCCCCAGCATTTT | CASSLTNQPQHF
TRBJ1-1 | NA | TRBV6-2/TRBV6-3 | NA | TGTGCCAGCAGTTACTCTACCGAGGCCTTGAACACTGAAGCTTTCTTT | CASSYSTEALNTEAFF
TRBJ2-2 | NA | TRBV5-1 | TRBD2 | TGCGCCAGCAGAAATGTAGCGGGGGTCGGAACCGGGGAGCTGTTTTTT | CASRNVAGVGTGELFF
TRBJ1-1 | NA | TRBV5-6 | TRBD1 | TGTGCCAGCAGCTTGGCCCCCGGACAGGACACTGAAGCTTTCTTT | CASSLAPGQDTEAFF
TRBJ1-3 | NA | TRBV9 | TRBD1 | TGTGCCAGCAGCGTAGGTCAGGGGGCCAGCTCTGGAAACACCATATATTTT | CASSVGQGASSGNTIYF
TRBJ2-5 | NA | TRBV27 | TRBD2 | TGTGCCAGCAGTTTATCGCGGCGGGGGGAGACCCAGTACTTC | CASSLSRRGETQYF
TRBJ2-1 | NA | TRBV3-1/TRBV3-2 | TRBD2 | TGTGCCAGCAGCCACACTAGCGGGAGGTTTAATGAGCAGTTCTTC | CASSHTSGRFNEQFF
TRBJ1-5 | NA | TRBV24-1 | TRBD1 | TGTGCCACCAGTGATACGGGACAGGGAAATCAGCCCCAGCATTTT | CATSDTGQGNQPQHF
TRBJ1-1 | NA | TRBV11-2 | NA | TGTGCCAGCAGCTTAGCCAACACTGAAGCTTTCTTT | CASSLANTEAFF
TRBJ1-2 | NA | TRBV4-1 | NA | TGCGCCAGCAGCCAAGACTGGACAGCTAAATATGGCTACACCTTC | CASSQDWTAKYGYTF
TRBJ2-3 | NA | TRBV4-3 | NA | TGCGCCAGCAGCCGGGGGTACACAGATACGCAGTATTTT | CASSRGYTDTQYF
TRBJ1-2 | NA | TRBV6-2/TRBV6-3 | NA | TGTGCCAGCAGCTATCAGGCCTATGGCTACACCTTC | CASSYQAYGYTF
TRBJ1-6 | NA | TRBV14 | NA | TGTGCCAGCAGCCAAGATTTTGGAATGGGGGTGACCTATAATTCACCCCTCCACTTT | CASSQDFGMGVTYNSPLHF
TRBJ2-1 | NA | TRBV11-2 | NA | TGTGCCAGCAGCTTTCAAACTAATGAGCAGTTCTTC | CASSFQTNEQFF
TRBJ2-5 | few | TRBV24-1 | NA | TGTGCCACCAGTGATTTGACGCGGGACCAAGAGACCCAGTACTTC | CATSDLTRDQETQYF
TRBJ1-5 | NA | TRBV27 | NA | TGTGCCAGCAGTTGGGACGCCAGGCAGCCCCAGCATTTT | CASSWDARQPQHF
TRBJ2-7 | NA | TRBV20-1 | NA | TGCAGTGCTAGTGAGCCAATCGGCACCTACGAGCAGTACTTC | CSASEPIGTYEQYF
TRBJ2-7 | NA | TRBV10-3 | TRBD1 | TGTGCCATCAACGAGGGGGCACCTGAGGAGCAGTACTTC | CAINEGAPEEQYF
TRBJ2-5 | NA | TRBV12-3/TRBV12-4 | NA | TGTGCCAGCAGCGGGAACATTGGGGAGACCCAGTACTTC | CASSGNIGETQYF
TRBJ2-7 | NA | TRBV4-2 | NA | TGTGCCAGCAGCCGAGAGTTAGGGGGACGATACGAGCAGTACTTC | CASSRELGGRYEQYF
TRBJ2-7 | NA | TRBV7-2 | NA | TGTGCCAGCAGCTTAGAACAGGGATCCGAGCAGTACTTC | CASSLEQGSEQYF
TRBJ2-1 | once | TRBV6-2/TRBV6-3 | TRBD1 | TGTGCCAGCAGTTACGAGGGACAGGGATACAATGAGCAGTTCTTC | CASSYEGQGYNEQFF
TRBJ2-5 | NA | TRBV19 | NA | TGTGCCAGTAGTATAGTGGGAGGGGGGCTGAAGACCCAGTACTTC | CASSIVGGGLKTQYF